The entry below gives a single T cell receptor beta chain sequence along with its context. Per sorted-subset replicate PCR, input was roughly 220 ng DNA, representing tens of thousands of T cell genomes. TCRdb keeps only in-frame clones here, not all; method: immunoSEQ multiplex PCR. The sample includes fewer than 850,000 clones, just over 95% seen only once; the top ten take under 0.3%. CDR3 length: 14 residues. The germline CDR1 and CDR2 sequences are SGHDT and YYEEEE. V was pared by 6 bases and J by 0 bases, with 10 bases between. The record originates from a study of shared clonotypes between healthy human individuals. Terminally differentiated effector memory CD45RA+ cells were excluded by CCR7 positive selection of CD45RO-negative cells. Those who donated, Caucasian adults without exception, all lived in Nashville, Tennessee.

This sequence joins TRBV5-6 and TRBJ1-3, with D hard to call. The specimen was naive CD8+ T cells sorted from blood. The receptor was derived from a young man in good health. CDR3 residues: CASNSKRSGNTIYF. The CDR3 DNA is TGTGCCAGCAACAGTAAGCGCTCTGGAAACACCATATATTTT.